This T cell receptor beta chain was recovered during a study of a mutant IDH1 vaccine in newly diagnosed glioma. In the study overall: Vaccines began 4-6 weeks after radiotherapy alone, or with temozolomide cycles. The study, taken as a whole, reports: Changes in top peripheral clonotypes did not appear linked to pseudoprogression.

Germline values: CDR1 SGDLS, CDR2 YYNGEE. The V end was cut by 0 bases, the J end by 1 base, with 1 base between. The CDR3 length is 12 residues. Data came from immunoSEQ multiplex PCR; TCRdb stores just in-frame clones and leaves some out. The data show approximately 50,000 clones, with 75% to 90% seen just once and about 3.2% held by the top ten. Noted time point: week 47, end of study. Every vaccination contained 300 ug of the mutant IDH1 20-mer peptide and was paired with topical imiquimod. This clone was seen a few times. Antigen unknown. The source of this sequence is a woman in her forties or fifties with glioma. The chain recombines TRBV9 with TRBJ1-1; D uncertain. The sample consisted of PBMCs, taken from a glioma patient whose treatment included an IDH1 peptide vaccine. The CDR3 reads CASSVENTEAFF. CDR3 bases: TGTGCCAGCAGCGTAGAGAACACTGAAGCTTTCTTT.